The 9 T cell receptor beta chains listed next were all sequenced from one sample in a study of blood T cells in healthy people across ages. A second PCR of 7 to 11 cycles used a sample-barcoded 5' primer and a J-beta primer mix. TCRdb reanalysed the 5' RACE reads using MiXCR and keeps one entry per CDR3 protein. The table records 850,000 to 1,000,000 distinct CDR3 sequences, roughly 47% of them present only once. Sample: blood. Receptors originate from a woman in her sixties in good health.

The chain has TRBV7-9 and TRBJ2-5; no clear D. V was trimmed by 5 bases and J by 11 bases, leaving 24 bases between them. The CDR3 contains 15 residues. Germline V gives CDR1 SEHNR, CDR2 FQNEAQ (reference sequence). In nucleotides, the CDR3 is TGTGCCAGCAGCATCCCCATGGGTCTCACGGATGAGCAGTACTTC. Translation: CASSIPMGLTDEQYF.

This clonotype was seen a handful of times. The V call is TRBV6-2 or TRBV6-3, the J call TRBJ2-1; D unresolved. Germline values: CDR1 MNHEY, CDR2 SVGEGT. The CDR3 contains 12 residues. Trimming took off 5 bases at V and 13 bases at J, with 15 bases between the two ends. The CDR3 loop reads CASSQPLSPQFF. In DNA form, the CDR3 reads TGTGCCAGCAGTCAACCCCTCTCCCCACAGTTCTTC.

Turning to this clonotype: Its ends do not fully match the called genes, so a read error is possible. In DNA, the CDR3 is TGTGCCAGCAGCCGAGGGACCTACAAGCAGTACTTC. This translates into CASSRGTYKQYF. This chain connects TRBV6-2 or TRBV6-3 to TRBJ2-7; D may be TRBD1 or TRBD2 (5 bases each). The CDR3 contains 12 residues. The V gene's germline CDR1 is MNHEY and CDR2 SVGEGT.

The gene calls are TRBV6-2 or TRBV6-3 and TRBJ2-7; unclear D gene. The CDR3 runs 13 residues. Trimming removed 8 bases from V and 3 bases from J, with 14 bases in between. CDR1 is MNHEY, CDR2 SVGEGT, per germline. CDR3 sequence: CASSNPNFYEQYF. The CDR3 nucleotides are TGTGCCAGCTCAAACCCCAATTTCTACGAGCAGTACTTC.

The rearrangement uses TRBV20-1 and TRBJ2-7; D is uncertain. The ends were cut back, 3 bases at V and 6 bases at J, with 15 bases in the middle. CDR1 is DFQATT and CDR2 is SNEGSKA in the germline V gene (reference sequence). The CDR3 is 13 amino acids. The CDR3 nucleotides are TGCAGTGCTAGCCCCGTGGGCCGTTCCGAGCAGTACTTC. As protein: CSASPVGRSEQYF.

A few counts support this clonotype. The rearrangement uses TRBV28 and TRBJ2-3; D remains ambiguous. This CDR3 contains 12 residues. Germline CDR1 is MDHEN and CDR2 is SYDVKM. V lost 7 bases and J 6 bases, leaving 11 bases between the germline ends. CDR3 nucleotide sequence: TGTGCCAGCACCGCGGCGGTGGATACGCAGTATTTT. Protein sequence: CASTAAVDTQYF. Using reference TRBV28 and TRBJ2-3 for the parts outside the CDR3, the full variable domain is DVKVTQSSRYLVKRTGEKVFLECVQDMDHENMFWYRQDPGLGLRLIYFSYDVKMKEKGDIPEGYSVSREKKERFSLILESASTNQTSMYLCASTAAVDTQYFGPGTRLTVL.

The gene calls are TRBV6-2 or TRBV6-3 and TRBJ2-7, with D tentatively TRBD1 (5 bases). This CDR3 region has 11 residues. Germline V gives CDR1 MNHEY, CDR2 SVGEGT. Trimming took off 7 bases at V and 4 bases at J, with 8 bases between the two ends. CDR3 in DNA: TGTGCCAGCAAAAGGGGATACGAGCAGTACTTC. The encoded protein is CASKRGYEQYF.

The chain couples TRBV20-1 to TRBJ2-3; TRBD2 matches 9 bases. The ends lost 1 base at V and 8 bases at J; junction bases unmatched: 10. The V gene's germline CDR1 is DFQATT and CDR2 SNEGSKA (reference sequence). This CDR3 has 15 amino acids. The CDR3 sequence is CSARVAGGPIGTQYF. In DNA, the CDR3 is TGCAGTGCTAGAGTCGCGGGAGGGCCTATAGGTACGCAGTATTTT.

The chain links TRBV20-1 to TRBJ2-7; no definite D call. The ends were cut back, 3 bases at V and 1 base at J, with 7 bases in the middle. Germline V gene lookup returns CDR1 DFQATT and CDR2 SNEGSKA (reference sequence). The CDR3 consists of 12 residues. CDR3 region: CSARTNSYEQYF. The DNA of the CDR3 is TGCAGTGCTAGGACCAATTCCTACGAGCAGTACTTC.